These 4 T cell receptor beta chains were all obtained from the same sample, sequenced in a study of shared clonotypes between healthy human individuals. The protocol was immunoSEQ multiplex PCR, while the TCRdb copy is restricted to in-frame clones and leaves out a portion. Among 980,000 or so clones listed, roughly 72% were seen once. The specimen sequenced was memory CD4+ T cells sorted from blood. Stated subset: CD45RA-negative fraction. These TCRs come from a man between 18 and 29 years old in good health.

CDR3 residues: CASSRRWSGRSRNEQFF. In DNA, the CDR3 is TGTGCCAGCAGTCGTCGTTGGAGCGGGAGATCGAGGAATGAGCAGTTCTTC. The gene calls are TRBV7-2 and TRBJ2-1; TRBD2 matches at 8 bases. The CDR3 is 17 residues long. The J segment lost 7 bases and the V segment lost 6 bases, leaving 17 bases of the junction unmatched. Germline CDR1 SGHTA, CDR2 FQGNSA.

The chain combines TRBV9 with TRBJ1-2; tentative D call: TRBD1 (5 bases). CDR3 size: 14 residues. In germline, CDR1 is SGDLS, CDR2 YYNGEE. V lost 0 bases and J 6 bases, leaving 12 bases between the germline ends. The CDR3 DNA is TGTGCCAGCAGCGTAGAGTCGGGGGTACATGGCTACACCTTC. Protein sequence: CASSVESGVHGYTF.

The V call is TRBV5-4, the J call TRBJ2-2; a possible D gene is TRBD2 (6 bases). V was cut by 4 bases and J by 7 bases, with 17 bases left in between. The CDR3 contains 15 residues. Germline V gene lookup returns CDR1 SGHNT and CDR2 YYREEE (reference sequence). The CDR3 reads CASSTAGRPSGELFF. CDR3 nucleotide sequence: TGTGCCAGCAGCACCGCAGGGAGGCCCAGCGGGGAGCTGTTTTTT.

This clone was seen a few times. V usage is TRBV2 and J usage is TRBJ2-1; the D gene is possibly TRBD2 (5 bases). V gave up 4 bases and J gave up 9 bases, with 13 bases separating them. Germline V gene sequence: CDR1 SNHLY, CDR2 FYNNEI. The CDR3 spans 13 residues. The CDR3 is CASSAEGLSEQFF. CDR3 bases: TGTGCCAGCAGTGCTGAGGGCCTCAGTGAGCAGTTCTTC.